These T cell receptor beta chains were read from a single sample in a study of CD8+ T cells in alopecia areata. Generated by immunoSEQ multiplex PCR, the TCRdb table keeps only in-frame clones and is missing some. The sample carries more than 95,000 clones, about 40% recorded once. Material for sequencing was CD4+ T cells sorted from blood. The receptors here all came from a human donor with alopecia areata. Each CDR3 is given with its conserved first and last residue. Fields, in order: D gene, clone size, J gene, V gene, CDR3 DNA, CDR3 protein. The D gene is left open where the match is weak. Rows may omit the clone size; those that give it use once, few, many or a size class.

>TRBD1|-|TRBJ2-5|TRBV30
TGTGCCTGGAGTGTTCCAGGGGGATTAAAAGAGACCCAGTACTTC
CAWSVPGGLKETQYF
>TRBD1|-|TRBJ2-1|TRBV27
TGTGCCACCAGGACAGGGGTTGGGTACAATGAGCAGTTCTTC
CATRTGVGYNEQFF
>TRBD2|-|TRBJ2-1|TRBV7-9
TGTGCCAGCAGGTCTAGCGGGAAAAAGGATGAGCAGTTCTTC
CASRSSGKKDEQFF
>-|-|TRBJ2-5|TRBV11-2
TGTGCCAGCAGCTTAATCTCCAGGGGAGAGACCCAGTACTTC
CASSLISRGETQYF
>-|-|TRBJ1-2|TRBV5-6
TGTGCCAGCAGCTCGGGTTTCAGGTTTGGCGGCTACACCTTC
CASSSGFRFGGYTF
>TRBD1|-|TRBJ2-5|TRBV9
TGTGCCAGCAGCGTTACAGGGGGATATGAGACCCAGTACTTC
CASSVTGGYETQYF
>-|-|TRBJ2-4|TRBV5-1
TGCGTCAGCAGCTCACGGGAACCGGACAGCATTCAGTACTTC
CVSSSREPDSIQYF
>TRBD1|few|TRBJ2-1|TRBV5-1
TGCGCCAGCAGCAGGGGGGACAGGGGAATTAGTGAGCAGTTCTTC
CASSRGDRGISEQFF
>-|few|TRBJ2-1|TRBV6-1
TGTGCCAGCAGTGAAGCCTTGCGGGGCCCATACAATGAGCAGTTCTTC
CASSEALRGPYNEQFF
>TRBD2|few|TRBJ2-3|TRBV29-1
TGCAGCGTTCTAGCGGGAGGGCCGGATACGCAGTATTTT
CSVLAGGPDTQYF
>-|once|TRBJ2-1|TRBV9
TGTGCCAGCAGCGTAGAGGTGGGTCGTACCCGGAGGGTCTTC
CASSVEVGRTRRVF
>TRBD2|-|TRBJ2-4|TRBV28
TGTGCCAGCAGGGCGGCGGGAGGGGACATTCAGTACTTC
CASRAAGGDIQYF
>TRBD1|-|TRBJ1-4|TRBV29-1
TGCAGCGCTACCTGGACAGGGAGTGAAAAACTGTTTTTT
CSATWTGSEKLFF
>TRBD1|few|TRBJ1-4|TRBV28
TGTGCCAGCAGCGAGGGACAGACTAATGAAAAACTGTTTTTT
CASSEGQTNEKLFF
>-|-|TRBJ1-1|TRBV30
TGTGCCTGGATTAGCTACAAAGCTTTCTTT
CAWISYKAFF
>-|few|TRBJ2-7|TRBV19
TGTGCCAGTAGTACCTTTGAGGGTGGGGAGCAGTACTTC
CASSTFEGGEQYF
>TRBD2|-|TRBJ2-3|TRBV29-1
TGCAGCGTTGGGGTAGCGGGAGGCACAGATACGCAGTATTTT
CSVGVAGGTDTQYF
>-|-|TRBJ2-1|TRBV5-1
TGCGCCAGCAGCTTTTTAGGGGGTACCTATGAGCAGTTCTTC
CASSFLGGTYEQFF
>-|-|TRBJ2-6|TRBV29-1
TGCAGCGTTGAGTCGCTTCGCTCGGGTGCCAACGTCCTGACTTTC
CSVESLRSGANVLTF
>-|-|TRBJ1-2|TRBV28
TGTGCCAGCATTTCCAGAAGCTATGGCTACACCTTC
CASISRSYGYTF
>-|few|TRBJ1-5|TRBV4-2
TGTGCCAGCAGCCAAGATGATGGCCCGGGGAATAGCAATCAGCCCCAGCATTTT
CASSQDDGPGNSNQPQHF
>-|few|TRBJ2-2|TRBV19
TGTGCCAGTAGTATCGGACAGACCCAGGTCGGGGAGCTGTTTTTT
CASSIGQTQVGELFF
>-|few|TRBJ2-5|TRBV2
TGTGCCAGCAGTGAAGCAGGGTGGGCCCAGTACTTC
CASSEAGWAQYF
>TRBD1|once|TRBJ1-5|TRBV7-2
TGTGCCAGCAGCGCAACCACCTGGACAGGGGTCCAGCATTTT
CASSATTWTGVQHF
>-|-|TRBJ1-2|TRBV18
TGTGCCAGCTCACCACCAGGGGGTGGCTACACCTTC
CASSPPGGGYTF
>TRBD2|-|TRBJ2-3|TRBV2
TGTGCCAGCATCCTGACTAGCGGGAGTCGGCCAGATACGCAGTATTTT
CASILTSGSRPDTQYF
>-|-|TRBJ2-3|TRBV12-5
TGTGCTAGTGCCAGCAAGGTCGCAGATACGCAGTATTTT
CASASKVADTQYF
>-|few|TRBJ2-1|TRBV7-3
TGTGCCAGCAGCTTATCCGGTGAGCAGTTCTTC
CASSLSGEQFF
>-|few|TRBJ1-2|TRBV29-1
TGCAGCGTTCTTCGGACAGAGGACTATGGCTACACCTTC
CSVLRTEDYGYTF
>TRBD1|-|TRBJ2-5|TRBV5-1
TGCGCCAGCAGCTCAGACAGGGGGTACCAAGAGACCCAGTACTTC
CASSSDRGYQETQYF
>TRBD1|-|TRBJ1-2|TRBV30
TGTGCCTGGGGTACAGGGGCGGCTGGCTACACCTTC
CAWGTGAAGYTF
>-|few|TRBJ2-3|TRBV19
TGTGCCAGTAGTATTGGCTACGTACGCACAGATACGCAGTATTTT
CASSIGYVRTDTQYF
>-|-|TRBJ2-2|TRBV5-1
TGCGCCAGCAGCTTGCACGGAACGAACACCGGGGAGCTGTTTTTT
CASSLHGTNTGELFF
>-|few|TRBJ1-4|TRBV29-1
TGCAGCGCGGCGGCCAGACGTAATGAAAAACTGTTTTTT
CSAAARRNEKLFF
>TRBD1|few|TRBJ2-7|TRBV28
TGTGCCAGCACCTGGACAGGGGAAGCCTACGAGCAGTACTTC
CASTWTGEAYEQYF
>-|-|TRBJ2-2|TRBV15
TGTGCCACCAGCAGAGATAGACGGAACACCGGGGAGCTGTTTTTT
CATSRDRRNTGELFF
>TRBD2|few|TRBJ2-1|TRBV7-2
TGTGCCAGCAGCTTACGGGGGGGCGCCTACAATGAGCAGTTCTTC
CASSLRGGAYNEQFF
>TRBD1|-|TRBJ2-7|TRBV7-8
TGTGCCAGCAGCCCCTCCGGGACAGGGGTCTCCTACGAGCAGTACTTC
CASSPSGTGVSYEQYF
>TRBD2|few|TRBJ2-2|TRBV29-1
TGCAGCGTCCCCGGGACTAGCGGGAGGGCGAACACCGGGGAGCTGTTTTTT
CSVPGTSGRANTGELFF
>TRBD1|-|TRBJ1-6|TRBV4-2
TGTGCCAGCAGCCAAGAAGTCAGGGGGCTGACTTACCATTCACCCCTCCACTTT
CASSQEVRGLTYHSPLHF
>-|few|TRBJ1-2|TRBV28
TGTGCCAGCAGTTCCCGGGGGTATGGCTACACCTTC
CASSSRGYGYTF
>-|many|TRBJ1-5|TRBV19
TGTGCCAGTAATAAGGTTTCGGGCAATCAGCCCCAGCATTTT
CASNKVSGNQPQHF